This T cell receptor (beta chain) derives from a study of vaccination and CD4 T cells after COVID-19. This sample's treatment: roughly 11-day PBMC culture with coronavirus spike peptide pools or control peptides (ViraFEST assay). CD4+ T cells that came from the unexposed donor were collected before the COVID-19 pandemic (2011-2018). With regard to this clonotype: Its antigen is undetermined.

Trimming stripped 4 bases from V and 7 bases from J, with 10 bases between. The CDR3 is made up of 12 amino acids. CDR1 is SGHNT and CDR2 is YENEEA in the germline V gene. Once obtained from cultured CD4+ T cells, the DNA was sequenced using the Oncomine TCR Beta short-read assay. Using the QIAamp micro DNA kit, genomic DNA was extracted from the CD4+ T cells that had been cultured. TCRdb re-called the PCR reads with MiXCR, one entry per CDR3 protein. The data show roughly 4,100 distinct CDR3 sequences, roughly two thirds seen once. The sample was CD4+ T cells from blood, cultured in vitro. The gene calls are TRBV11-3 and TRBJ1-1; D not resolved. The sequence was collected from a human donor in good health. The CDR3 reads CASSSGPREAFF. DNA of the CDR3: TGTGCCAGCAGCTCCGGACCCCGTGAAGCTTTCTTT.